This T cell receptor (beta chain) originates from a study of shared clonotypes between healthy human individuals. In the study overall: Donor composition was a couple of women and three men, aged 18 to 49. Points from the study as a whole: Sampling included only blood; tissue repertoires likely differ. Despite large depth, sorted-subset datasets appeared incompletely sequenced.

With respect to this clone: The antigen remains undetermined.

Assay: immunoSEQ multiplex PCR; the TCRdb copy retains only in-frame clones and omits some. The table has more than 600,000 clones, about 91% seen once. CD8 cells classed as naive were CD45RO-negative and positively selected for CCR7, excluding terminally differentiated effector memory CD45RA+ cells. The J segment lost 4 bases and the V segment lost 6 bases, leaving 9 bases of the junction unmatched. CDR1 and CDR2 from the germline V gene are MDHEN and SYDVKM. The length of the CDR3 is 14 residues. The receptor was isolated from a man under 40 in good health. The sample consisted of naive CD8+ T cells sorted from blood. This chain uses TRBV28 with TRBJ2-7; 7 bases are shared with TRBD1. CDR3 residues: CASRNTGEGYEQYF. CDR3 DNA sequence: TGTGCCAGCAGGAACACAGGGGAAGGTTACGAGCAGTACTTC.